The 10 T cell receptor beta chains below were found in one sample sequenced in a study of vaccination effects on CD4 cells after COVID-19. These receptors have no known antigen. Viral peptide pools were used in the ViraFEST assay to expand antigen-specific CD4+ T cells, and sequencing came afterward. CD4+ T cells were isolated after approximately 10 days of culture. Two-dose vaccination with either BNT162b2 or mRNA-1273 was given to the participants. Using immunoSEQ multiplex PCR, the repertoire was profiled, and TCRdb retains in-frame clones only, with some absent. Of roughly 41,000 clones in the sample, under 85% are singletons; the top ten hold approximately 15%. The source was CD4+ T cells from PBMCs cultured with HCoV-OC43 spike peptides, collected after COVID-19 vaccination. Subset denoted: HCoV-OC43 spike overlapping peptide pool stimulation. These receptor sequences come from a human donor who received a COVID-19 vaccine.

CDR3 in DNA: TGTGCCAGCAGCCCACGCGGTGGGGGTTACCAAGAGACCCAGTACTTC. This codes for CASSPRGGGYQETQYF. J is TRBJ2-5 and V is TRBV9; D could derive from TRBD1 or TRBD2 (5 bases each). Trimming shortened V by 4 bases and J by 0 bases, and 16 bases separated the two germline ends. This CDR3 contains 16 residues. Germline values: CDR1 SGDLS, CDR2 YYNGEE.

The chain uses TRBV6-2 or TRBV6-3 and TRBJ2-2; D is undetermined. CDR3 size: 14 residues. The V end lost 2 bases, the J end lost 2 bases, and 6 bases lay between the germline ends. Germline loops: CDR1 MNHEY, CDR2 SVGEGT. The CDR3 sequence: CASSYRLNTGELFF. DNA of the CDR3: TGTGCCAGCAGTTACAGGCTCAACACCGGGGAGCTGTTTTTT.

The CDR3 DNA reads TGTGCCAGCAGCTTGAGACAGGGGGCCGGCTACACCTTC. It is translated as CASSLRQGAGYTF. V gene TRBV5-6 combines with J gene TRBJ1-2, with 10 bases aligning to TRBD1. This CDR3 has 13 residues. Per the germline V gene, CDR1 is SGHDT and CDR2 is YYEEEE. The V and J ends lost 1 base and 8 bases, in that order; junction bases with no gene match: 2.

This clone was seen once. The chain carries TRBV30 and TRBJ1-2; the match to TRBD1 covers 8 bases. There are 13 residues in the CDR3. Germline CDR1 and CDR2: GTSNPN and SVGIG (reference sequence). After removal of 1 base from V and 8 bases from J, the junction contained 6 bases not matched to a gene. CDR3 coding DNA: TGTGCCTGGAGTGGGACAGGGCGTCTCGGCTACACCTTC. It codes for CAWSGTGRLGYTF.

The rearrangement joins TRBV12-3 or TRBV12-4 to TRBJ1-1, with 8 bases aligning to TRBD1. V was clipped by 5 bases and J by 4 bases; unmatched bases: 3. The CDR3 loop spans 13 amino acids. The CDR3, as DNA: TGTGCCAGCAGTGGACAGGGCGGCACTGAAGCTTTCTTT. Translation gives CASSGQGGTEAFF.

The gene calls are TRBV11-3 and TRBJ2-2; D is uncertain. The CDR3 has 13 residues. V dropped 2 bases and J dropped 4 bases, with 5 bases sitting between them. Germline-derived CDR1 and CDR2 are SGHNT and YENEEA. This CDR3 reads CASSLTGTGELFF. Here the CDR3 DNA reads TGTGCCAGCAGCTTAACCGGCACCGGGGAGCTGTTTTTT.

This chain links TRBV7-9 with TRBJ1-2; D may be TRBD1 (5 bases). The CDR3 runs to 13 residues. CDR1 is SEHNR and CDR2 is FQNEAQ in the germline V gene (reference sequence). The V end lost 5 bases, the J end lost 7 bases, and 14 bases lay between the germline ends. The CDR3 region has the DNA TGTGCCAGCAGCCTGGGGCGGGGCCGTGGCTACACCTTC. This codes for CASSLGRGRGYTF.

The rearrangement uses TRBV19 and TRBJ2-7, with 9 bases matching TRBD1. Germline V gene sequence: CDR1 LNHDA, CDR2 SQIVND (reference sequence). The CDR3 contains 14 residues. J lost 2 bases, V lost 8 bases, and 7 bases had no gene match. The DNA for the CDR3 is TGTGCCAGTGGTTCGGGACAGGGCCCCTACGAGCAGTACTTC. Amino acids: CASGSGQGPYEQYF.

This clone has only a few counts. The CDR3 nucleotides read TGTGCCAGCAGTTTCGGACAGTTCACAGATACGCAGTATTTT. It yields the protein CASSFGQFTDTQYF. The chain links TRBV6-6 to TRBJ2-3, with a tentative D call TRBD1 (6 bases). The germline V and J ends were trimmed by 4 bases and 2 bases, with 10 bases remaining between them. In germline, CDR1 is MNHNY, CDR2 SVGAGI (reference sequence). This CDR3 is 14 amino acids long.

The rearrangement uses TRBV18 and TRBJ1-6; no reliable D call. Germline V gives CDR1 KGHSH, CDR2 LQKENI. This CDR3 is built from 17 residues. V gave up 4 bases and J gave up 0 bases, with 13 bases separating them. The CDR3 here is CASSLKSEVSYNSPLHF. The CDR3 DNA reads as TGTGCCAGCTCACTAAAGTCAGAAGTCTCCTATAATTCACCCCTCCACTTT. Variable domain in full (rest from reference TRBV18 and TRBJ1-6): NAGVMQNPRHLVRRRGQEARLRCSPMKGHSHVYWYRQLPEEGLKFMVYLQKENIIDESGMPKERFSAEFPKEGPSILRIQQVVRGDSAAYFCASSLKSEVSYNSPLHFGNGTRLTVT.